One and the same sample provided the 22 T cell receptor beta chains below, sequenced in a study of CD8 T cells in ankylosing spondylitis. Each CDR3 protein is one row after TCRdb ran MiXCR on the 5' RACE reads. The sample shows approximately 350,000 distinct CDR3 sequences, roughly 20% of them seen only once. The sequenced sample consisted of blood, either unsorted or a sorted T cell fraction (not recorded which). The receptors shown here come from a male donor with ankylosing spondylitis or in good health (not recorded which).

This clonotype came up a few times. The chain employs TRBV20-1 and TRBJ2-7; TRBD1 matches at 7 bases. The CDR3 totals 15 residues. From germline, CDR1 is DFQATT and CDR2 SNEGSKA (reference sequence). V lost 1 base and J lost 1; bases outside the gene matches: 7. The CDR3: CSARVVGGRSYEQYF. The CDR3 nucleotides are TGCAGTGCTAGAGTTGTAGGGGGCCGTTCCTACGAGCAGTACTTC.

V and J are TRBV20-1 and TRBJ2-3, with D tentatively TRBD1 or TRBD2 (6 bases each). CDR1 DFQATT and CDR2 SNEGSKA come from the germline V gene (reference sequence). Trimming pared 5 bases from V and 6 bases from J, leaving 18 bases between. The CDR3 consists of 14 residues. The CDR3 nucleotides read TGCAGTGCTGACTACGGGGGCCGATGGGATACGCAGTATTTT. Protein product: CSADYGGRWDTQYF.

The CDR3 coding sequence is TGTGCCAGCAGCTGGGGAGCCGATAACAATGAGCAGTTCTTC. It specifies CASSWGADNNEQFF. The genes are TRBV11-2 and TRBJ2-1, with D possibly matching TRBD2 (5 bases). Per the germline V gene, CDR1 is SGHAT and CDR2 is FQNNGV. This CDR3 is 14 amino acids long. The V gene lost 4 bases and the J gene lost 5 bases, with 12 bases spanning the gap.

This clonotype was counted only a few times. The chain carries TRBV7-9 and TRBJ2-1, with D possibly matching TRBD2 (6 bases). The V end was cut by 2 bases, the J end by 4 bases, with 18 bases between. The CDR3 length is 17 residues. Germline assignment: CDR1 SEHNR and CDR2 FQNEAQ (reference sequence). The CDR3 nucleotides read TGTGCCAGCAGCTTATGGGGAGGACAAGGGTTTTACAATGAGCAGTTCTTC. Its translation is CASSLWGGQGFYNEQFF. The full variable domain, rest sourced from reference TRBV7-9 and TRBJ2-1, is DTGVSQNPRHKITKRGQNVTFRCDPISEHNRLYWYRQTLGQGPEFLTYFQNEAQLEKSRLLSDRFSAERPKGSFSTLEIQRTEQGDSAMYLCASSLWGGQGFYNEQFFGPGTRLTVL.

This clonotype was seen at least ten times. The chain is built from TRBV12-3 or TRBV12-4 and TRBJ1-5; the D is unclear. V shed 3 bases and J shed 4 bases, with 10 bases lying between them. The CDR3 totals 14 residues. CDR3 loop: CASSLMGLNQPQHF. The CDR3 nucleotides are TGTGCCAGCAGTTTGATGGGGTTGAATCAGCCCCAGCATTTT.

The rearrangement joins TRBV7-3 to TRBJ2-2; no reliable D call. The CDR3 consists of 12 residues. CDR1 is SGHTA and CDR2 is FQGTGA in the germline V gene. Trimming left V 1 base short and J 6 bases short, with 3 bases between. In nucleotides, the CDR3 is TGTGCCAGCAGCTTAATTTCCGGGGAGCTGTTTTTT. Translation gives CASSLISGELFF.

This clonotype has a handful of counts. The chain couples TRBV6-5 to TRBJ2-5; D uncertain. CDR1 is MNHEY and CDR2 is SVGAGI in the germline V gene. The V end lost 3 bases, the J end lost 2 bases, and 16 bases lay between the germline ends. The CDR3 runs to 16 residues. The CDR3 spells CASSYLLRPLQETQYF. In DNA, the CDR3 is TGTGCCAGCAGTTATCTTCTCCGGCCGTTACAAGAGACCCAGTACTTC.

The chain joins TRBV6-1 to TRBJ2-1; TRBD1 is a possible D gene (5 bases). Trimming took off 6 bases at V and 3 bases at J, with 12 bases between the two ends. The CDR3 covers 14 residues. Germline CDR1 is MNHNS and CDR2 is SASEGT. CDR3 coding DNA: TGTGCCAGCAGGGGGCCAGCTATCTACAATGAGCAGTTCTTC. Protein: CASRGPAIYNEQFF.

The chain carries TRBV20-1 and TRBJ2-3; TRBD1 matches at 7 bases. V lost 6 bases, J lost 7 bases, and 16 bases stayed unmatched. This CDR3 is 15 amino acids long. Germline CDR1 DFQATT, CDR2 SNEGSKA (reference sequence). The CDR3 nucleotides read TGCAGTGCACGCTCTACAGGGGAATCCCGACATACGCAGTATTTT. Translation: CSARSTGESRHTQYF.

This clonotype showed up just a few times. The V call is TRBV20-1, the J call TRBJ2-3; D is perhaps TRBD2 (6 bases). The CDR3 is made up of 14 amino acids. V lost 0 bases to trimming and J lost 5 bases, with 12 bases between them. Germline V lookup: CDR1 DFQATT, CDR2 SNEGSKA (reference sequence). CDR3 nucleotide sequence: TGCAGTGCTAGAGATTTCGGGGGAGGAGATACGCAGTATTTT. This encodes CSARDFGGGDTQYF.

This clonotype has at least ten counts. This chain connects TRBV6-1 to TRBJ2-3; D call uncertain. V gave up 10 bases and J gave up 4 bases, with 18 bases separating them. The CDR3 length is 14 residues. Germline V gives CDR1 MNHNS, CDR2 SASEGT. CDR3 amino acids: CAIFAVRTADTQYF. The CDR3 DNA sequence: TGTGCCATCTTTGCAGTCAGGACGGCAGATACGCAGTATTTT.

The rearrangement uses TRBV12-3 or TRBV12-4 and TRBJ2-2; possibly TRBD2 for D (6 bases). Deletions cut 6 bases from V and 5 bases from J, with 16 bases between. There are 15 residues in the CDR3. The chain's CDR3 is CASSPGRGKTGELFF. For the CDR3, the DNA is TGTGCCAGCAGCCCAGGTCGGGGGAAAACCGGGGAGCTGTTTTTT.

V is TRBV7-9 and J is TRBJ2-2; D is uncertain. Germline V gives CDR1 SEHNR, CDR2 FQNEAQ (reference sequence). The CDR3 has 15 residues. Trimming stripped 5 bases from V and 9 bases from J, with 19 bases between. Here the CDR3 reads CASSTSARLYRELFF. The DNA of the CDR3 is TGTGCCAGCAGCACCTCCGCTCGCCTTTACCGGGAGCTGTTTTTT.

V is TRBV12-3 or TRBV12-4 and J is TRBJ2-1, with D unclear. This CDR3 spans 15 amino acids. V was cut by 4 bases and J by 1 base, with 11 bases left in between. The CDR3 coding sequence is TGTGCCAGCAGTTACCGCGTGGGGTCCTACAATGAGCAGTTCTTC. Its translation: CASSYRVGSYNEQFF.

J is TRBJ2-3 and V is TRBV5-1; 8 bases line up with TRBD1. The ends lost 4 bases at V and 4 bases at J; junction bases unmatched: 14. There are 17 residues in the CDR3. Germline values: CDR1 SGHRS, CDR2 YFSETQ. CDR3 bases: TGCGCCAGCAGCATGGGACAGGAGGGGAATTACGCAGATACGCAGTATTTT. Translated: CASSMGQEGNYADTQYF.

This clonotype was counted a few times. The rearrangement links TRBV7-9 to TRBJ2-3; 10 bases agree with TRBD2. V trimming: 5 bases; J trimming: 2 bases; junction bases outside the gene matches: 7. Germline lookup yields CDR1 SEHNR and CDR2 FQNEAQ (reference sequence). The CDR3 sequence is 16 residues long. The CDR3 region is CASSDLAGEHTDTQYF. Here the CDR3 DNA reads TGTGCCAGCAGCGACCTAGCGGGGGAACACACAGATACGCAGTATTTT.

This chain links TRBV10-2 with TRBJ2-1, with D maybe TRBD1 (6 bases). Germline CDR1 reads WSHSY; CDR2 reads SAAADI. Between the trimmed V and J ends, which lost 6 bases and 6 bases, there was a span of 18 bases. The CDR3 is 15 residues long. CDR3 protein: CASSFPPGHLNEQFF. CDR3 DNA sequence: TGCGCCAGCAGCTTCCCCCCGGGACATCTCAATGAGCAGTTCTTC.

Here the CDR3 reads CASSPRAPSNTEAFF. CDR3 DNA sequence: TGTGCCAGCAGCCCTCGAGCCCCATCGAACACTGAAGCTTTCTTT. The gene calls are TRBV7-9 and TRBJ1-1, with D hard to call. Germline V gives CDR1 SEHNR, CDR2 FQNEAQ (reference sequence). The CDR3 length is 15 residues. The ends were cut back, 5 bases at V and 1 base at J, with 14 bases in the middle.

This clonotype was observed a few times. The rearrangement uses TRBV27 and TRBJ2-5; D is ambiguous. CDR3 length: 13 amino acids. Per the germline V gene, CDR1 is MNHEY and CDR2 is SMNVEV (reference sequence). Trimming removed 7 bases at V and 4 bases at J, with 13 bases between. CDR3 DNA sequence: TGTGCCAGCACCTCAGCAGTTTCAGAGACCCAGTACTTC. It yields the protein CASTSAVSETQYF.

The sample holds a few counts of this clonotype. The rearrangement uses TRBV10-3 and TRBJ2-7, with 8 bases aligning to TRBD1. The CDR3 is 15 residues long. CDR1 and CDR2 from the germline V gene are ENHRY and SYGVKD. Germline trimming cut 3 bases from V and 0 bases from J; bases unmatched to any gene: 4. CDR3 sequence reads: CAISDGTGNSYEQYF. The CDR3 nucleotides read TGTGCCATCAGTGACGGGACAGGAAACTCCTACGAGCAGTACTTC.

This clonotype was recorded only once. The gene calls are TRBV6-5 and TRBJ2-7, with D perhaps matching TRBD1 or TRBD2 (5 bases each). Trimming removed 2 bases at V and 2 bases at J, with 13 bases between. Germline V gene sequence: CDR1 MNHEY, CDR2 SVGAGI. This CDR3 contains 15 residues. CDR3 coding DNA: TGTGCCAGCAGTTACCCGGAGAGAGGGGCCTACGAGCAGTACTTC. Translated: CASSYPERGAYEQYF.

The CDR3 DNA is TGTGCCAGCAGTCGGGGGACTAGCGGGTCCTCCTACGAGCAGTACTTC. Translating gives CASSRGTSGSSYEQYF. The rearrangement uses TRBV27 and TRBJ2-7; TRBD2 aligns across 12 bases. Germline V gene sequence: CDR1 MNHEY, CDR2 SMNVEV (reference sequence). The junction had 5 bases not matched to a gene; V was cut back by 5 bases and J by 0 bases. The CDR3 spans 16 residues.